Listed here is a single TCR beta chain. Its antigen remains unidentified. Compared with germline, one end of the junction differs, possibly owing to a read error. This sample was included in a study of CD8+CD57+ T cells in acquired aplastic anemia (dated by TCRdb to between 2018 and 2020). Turning to the overall study: A mean of approximately 3 ug of DNA, ranging from about 0.19 to 27.4 ug, was extracted from sorted CD4+ and CD8+ cells. CD8+CD57+ expansion was defined as a frequency above the mean frequency observed in healthy subjects.

General study outcomes and caveats: Although roughly 30 CD8+ CDR3 sequences were shared by patients and controls, these sequences appeared highly expressed in patients and within the immunodominant clones of patients. CD8+ Simpson's diversity did not differ significantly between patients and healthy controls (P=0.060).

Patients chosen for sequencing had shown expansion of CD8+CD57+ cells by flow cytometry. Every patient had severe acquired aplastic anemia, diagnosed using the International Study of Aplastic Anemia and Agranulocytosis and Camitta criteria. Patients had received no therapy at the time of blood sampling. TCR repertoires of sorted CD4+ and CD8+ blood T cells from severe aplastic anemia patients and healthy subjects were deep-sequenced in the study. Patients were enrolled in the USA under clinicaltrials.gov protocols 00001620, 01623167, 00001397, 00071045, 00081523 and 00961064. Ficoll-Paque density gradient centrifugation was used to isolate peripheral blood mononuclear cells. Before DNA extraction, CD4+ and CD8+ T cells were sorted by FACS or by magnetic beads. Genomic DNA served as template for TCR beta VDJ combination and CDR3 sequence profiling. TCR repertoire sequencing was run on an Illumina HiSeq 2000. In the original analysis: Repertoire assessment relied on Simpson's diversity index, CDR3 size and DJ length profiles, and TRBV/TRBJ rearrangement plots. The immunodominant clone was defined as the most abundant DNA sequence in deep sequencing data. CDR3 amino acid sequences were screened for sharing across subjects and were compared with published repertoires and the VDJdb database. Clones were called with MiXCR by TCRdb after fastp trimmed the public reads at Q25, and only in-frame beta chains were retained. Each CDR3 protein gets just one entry, which takes the most common genes and DNA from the rows behind it. These V and J calls are TCRdb output, not the study's own analysis. Present in this sample are 200,000 to 250,000 distinct CDR3 sequences, around half of which were seen just once. Jointly, the top ten make up over 7.5% of the sample.

The sample taken for sequencing was sorted CD4+, CD8+, or CD8+CD57+ T cells (not recorded which) from PBMCs. The TCR originated in a human donor with aplastic anemia.

The DNA is as follows: TGTGCCAGTAGCATAGGGGCTTTCGGCTATGGCTACACCTTC. This translates into CASSIGAFGYGYTF. The sequence links TRBV19 to TRBJ1-2; matching of 5 bases hints at TRBD1 as the D gene. The CDR3, from cysteine to phenylalanine, totals 14 residues. The retained sequence is limited to the CDR3, 42 bases, with the frame set at the first base. Reading the germline V gene (reference sequence) gives CDR1 LNHDA and CDR2 SQIVND.